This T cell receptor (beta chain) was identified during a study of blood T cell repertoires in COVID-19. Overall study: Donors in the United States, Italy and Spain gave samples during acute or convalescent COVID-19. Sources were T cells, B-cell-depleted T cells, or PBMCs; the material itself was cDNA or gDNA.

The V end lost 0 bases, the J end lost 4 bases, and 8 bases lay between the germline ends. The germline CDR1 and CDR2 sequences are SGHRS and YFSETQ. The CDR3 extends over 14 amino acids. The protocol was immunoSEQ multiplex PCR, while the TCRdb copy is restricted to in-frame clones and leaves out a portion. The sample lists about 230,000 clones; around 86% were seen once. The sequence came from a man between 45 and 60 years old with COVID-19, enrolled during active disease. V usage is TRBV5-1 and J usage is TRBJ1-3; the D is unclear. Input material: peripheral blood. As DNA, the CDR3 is TGCGCCAGCAGCTTGGCCCCGCAGGGAAACACCATATATTTT. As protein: CASSLAPQGNTIYF.